Listed below are T cell receptor beta chains from one sample, sequenced in a study of blood T cell repertoires in COVID-19. TCRdb keeps only in-frame clones here, not all; method: immunoSEQ multiplex PCR. The sample contains around 260,000 clones, approximately 86% of which appear only once. Sequenced input: peripheral blood. The receptors shown here come from a man aged 35 to 55 who had recovered from COVID-19. Each CDR3 is given with its conserved first and last residue. D genes are given only for firm matches. The size entry is marked missing in some rows and otherwise reads once, few, many or a size class.

v_gene: TRBV4-1; len: 15; d_gene: TRBD1; abundance: NA; j_gene: TRBJ2-7; CDR3aa: CASSHQEGGRYEQYF; CDR3nt: TGCGCCAGCAGCCACCAAGAAGGGGGCCGCTACGAGCAGTACTTC
v_gene: TRBV10-3; len: 13; d_gene: NA; abundance: few; j_gene: TRBJ1-1; CDR3aa: CAARPESAGGAFF; CDR3nt: TGTGCCGCTCGACCCGAAAGCGCTGGTGGGGCTTTCTTT
v_gene: TRBV27; len: 14; d_gene: TRBD2; abundance: NA; j_gene: TRBJ2-5; CDR3aa: CASSSFDGGETQYF; CDR3nt: TGTGCCAGCAGTTCGTTTGACGGGGGGGAGACCCAGTACTTC
v_gene: TRBV12-3/TRBV12-4; len: 13; d_gene: TRBD2; abundance: NA; j_gene: TRBJ2-1; CDR3aa: CASKGLGWRWAFF; CDR3nt: TGTGCCAGCAAGGGACTAGGTTGGCGGTGGGCGTTCTTC
v_gene: TRBV5-1; len: 12; d_gene: TRBD1; abundance: NA; j_gene: TRBJ1-1; CDR3aa: CASSKDRFEAFF; CDR3nt: TGCGCCAGCAGCAAGGACAGGTTCGAAGCTTTCTTT
v_gene: TRBV6-5; len: 14; d_gene: NA; abundance: NA; j_gene: TRBJ1-4; CDR3aa: CASSSGVTNEKLFF; CDR3nt: TGTGCCAGCAGTTCAGGGGTCACTAATGAAAAACTGTTTTTT
v_gene: TRBV10-1; len: 14; d_gene: TRBD1; abundance: NA; j_gene: TRBJ2-7; CDR3aa: CASSGATGKYEQYF; CDR3nt: TGCGCCAGCAGTGGGGCGACAGGGAAGTACGAGCAGTACTTC
v_gene: TRBV19; len: 17; d_gene: NA; abundance: NA; j_gene: TRBJ2-2; CDR3aa: CASSFFPRTANTGELFF; CDR3nt: TGTGCCAGTAGTTTTTTTCCCCGGACAGCGAACACCGGGGAGCTGTTTTTT
v_gene: TRBV5-6; len: 14; d_gene: TRBD1; abundance: few; j_gene: TRBJ1-1; CDR3aa: CASIAGGLNTEAFF; CDR3nt: TGTGCCAGCATCGCAGGGGGCCTGAACACTGAAGCTTTCTTT
v_gene: TRBV5-6; len: 13; d_gene: NA; abundance: NA; j_gene: TRBJ2-1; CDR3aa: CASSLGVGGEQFF; CDR3nt: TGTGCCAGCAGCTTGGGAGTAGGCGGTGAGCAGTTCTTC
v_gene: TRBV6-5; len: 15; d_gene: TRBD1; abundance: NA; j_gene: TRBJ2-1; CDR3aa: CASSPRQGSYNEQFF; CDR3nt: TGTGCCAGCAGTCCCCGACAGGGATCCTACAATGAGCAGTTCTTC
v_gene: TRBV11-3; len: 15; d_gene: NA; abundance: NA; j_gene: TRBJ2-3; CDR3aa: CASSFDGLSTDTQYF; CDR3nt: TGTGCCAGCAGCTTCGATGGACTCTCCACAGATACGCAGTATTTT
v_gene: TRBV9; len: 16; d_gene: TRBD1; abundance: NA; j_gene: TRBJ1-6; CDR3aa: CASSPGGASVNSPLHF; CDR3nt: TGTGCCAGCAGCCCAGGGGGAGCCTCTGTTAATTCACCCCTCCACTTT
v_gene: TRBV5-1; len: 16; d_gene: TRBD2; abundance: NA; j_gene: TRBJ2-2; CDR3aa: CASSPSGTTLAGELFF; CDR3nt: TGCGCCAGCAGCCCCAGCGGGACCACCCTTGCCGGGGAGCTGTTTTTT
v_gene: TRBV10-3; len: 13; d_gene: NA; abundance: once; j_gene: TRBJ1-1; CDR3aa: CAITSGLETEAFF; CDR3nt: TGTGCCATCACCTCCGGTCTCGAGACTGAAGCTTTCTTT
v_gene: TRBV4-2; len: 15; d_gene: TRBD2; abundance: once; j_gene: TRBJ2-2; CDR3aa: CASSRTSGNTGELFF; CDR3nt: TGTGCCAGCAGCCGGACTAGCGGGAACACCGGGGAGCTGTTTTTT
v_gene: TRBV4-3; len: 16; d_gene: TRBD1; abundance: NA; j_gene: TRBJ1-1; CDR3aa: CASSQGSKGAGPEAFF; CDR3nt: TGCGCCAGCAGCCAAGGGTCTAAGGGGGCAGGACCTGAAGCTTTCTTT
v_gene: TRBV7-9; len: 17; d_gene: TRBD2; abundance: NA; j_gene: TRBJ2-1; CDR3aa: CASSLTSGRYSYNEQFF; CDR3nt: TGTGCCAGCAGCTTAACTAGCGGGAGATATTCCTACAATGAGCAGTTCTTC
v_gene: TRBV27; len: 15; d_gene: TRBD1; abundance: NA; j_gene: TRBJ2-7; CDR3aa: CASRPGQGSSYEQYF; CDR3nt: TGTGCCAGCAGACCTGGACAGGGGTCGTCCTACGAGCAGTACTTC
v_gene: TRBV25-1; len: 15; d_gene: NA; abundance: NA; j_gene: TRBJ1-6; CDR3aa: CASSALGGVDSPLHF; CDR3nt: TGTGCCAGCAGTGCCTTGGGGGGGGTGGATTCACCCCTCCACTTT
v_gene: TRBV12-5; len: 15; d_gene: NA; abundance: NA; j_gene: TRBJ1-1; CDR3aa: CASGLFRSLNTEAFF; CDR3nt: TGTGCTAGTGGTTTGTTTCGTTCCTTGAACACTGAAGCTTTCTTT
v_gene: TRBV6-2/TRBV6-3; len: 15; d_gene: TRBD2; abundance: NA; j_gene: TRBJ2-7; CDR3aa: CASSSGLAGNNEQYF; CDR3nt: TGTGCCAGCAGTTCCGGACTAGCGGGGAATAACGAGCAGTACTTC
v_gene: TRBV29-1; len: 13; d_gene: NA; abundance: NA; j_gene: TRBJ1-1; CDR3aa: CSATTGPNTEAFF; CDR3nt: TGCAGCGCCACCACAGGGCCGAACACTGAAGCTTTCTTT
v_gene: TRBV4-2; len: 17; d_gene: TRBD2; abundance: NA; j_gene: TRBJ2-3; CDR3aa: CASSPPDRWSGMDTQYF; CDR3nt: TGTGCCAGCAGCCCTCCCGATAGATGGAGCGGGATGGATACGCAGTATTTT
v_gene: TRBV5-6; len: 15; d_gene: TRBD2; abundance: once; j_gene: TRBJ2-1; CDR3aa: CASSSLAGPYNEQFF; CDR3nt: TGTGCCAGCAGCTCACTAGCGGGCCCGTACAATGAGCAGTTCTTC
v_gene: TRBV4-1; len: 15; d_gene: TRBD1; abundance: NA; j_gene: TRBJ2-7; CDR3aa: CASSQNTGALYEQYF; CDR3nt: TGCGCCAGCAGCCAAAATACAGGGGCCCTCTACGAGCAGTACTTC
v_gene: TRBV20-1; len: 16; d_gene: NA; abundance: NA; j_gene: TRBJ2-5; CDR3aa: CSASRLRSQEQETQYF; CDR3nt: TGCAGTGCTAGTCGACTACGGAGCCAGGAGCAAGAGACCCAGTACTTC
v_gene: TRBV27; len: 14; d_gene: TRBD2; abundance: NA; j_gene: TRBJ2-1; CDR3aa: CASGLAGPWGGQFF; CDR3nt: TGTGCCAGCGGATTAGCGGGCCCATGGGGCGGACAGTTCTTC
v_gene: TRBV3-1/TRBV3-2; len: 17; d_gene: TRBD2; abundance: once; j_gene: TRBJ2-7; CDR3aa: CAWDGQLSSGSSYEQYF; CDR3nt: TGTGCCTGGGACGGACAGCTATCTAGCGGGAGCTCCTACGAGCAGTACTTC
v_gene: TRBV2; len: 14; d_gene: TRBD2; abundance: once; j_gene: TRBJ2-7; CDR3aa: CASRGLAGSYEQYF; CDR3nt: TGTGCCAGCAGAGGTCTAGCGGGGTCGTACGAGCAGTACTTC
v_gene: TRBV14; len: 15; d_gene: TRBD1; abundance: NA; j_gene: TRBJ1-4; CDR3aa: CASSQEGQGGEKLFF; CDR3nt: TGTGCCAGCAGCCAAGAGGGACAGGGAGGTGAAAAACTGTTTTTT
v_gene: TRBV5-4; len: 15; d_gene: TRBD1; abundance: NA; j_gene: TRBJ1-6; CDR3aa: CASSDGQGLNSPLHF; CDR3nt: TGTGCCAGCAGCGACGGACAGGGGCTAAATTCACCCCTCCACTTT
v_gene: TRBV6-5; len: 15; d_gene: NA; abundance: NA; j_gene: TRBJ1-2; CDR3aa: CASSYPAGAHYGYTF; CDR3nt: TGTGCCAGCAGTTATCCGGCTGGGGCGCACTATGGCTACACCTTC
v_gene: TRBV12-3/TRBV12-4; len: 13; d_gene: TRBD2; abundance: NA; j_gene: TRBJ2-7; CDR3aa: CAGIGLAGDEQYF; CDR3nt: TGTGCCGGAATAGGACTAGCGGGAGACGAGCAGTACTTC
v_gene: TRBV2; len: 15; d_gene: TRBD2; abundance: NA; j_gene: TRBJ2-5; CDR3aa: CASSQGRGGRETQYF; CDR3nt: TGTGCCAGCAGTCAAGGGCGGGGGGGCCGAGAGACCCAGTACTTC
v_gene: TRBV5-6; len: 16; d_gene: TRBD1; abundance: once; j_gene: TRBJ1-1; CDR3aa: CASSSPKDRENTEAFF; CDR3nt: TGTGCCAGCAGCTCCCCGAAGGACAGGGAGAACACTGAAGCTTTCTTT